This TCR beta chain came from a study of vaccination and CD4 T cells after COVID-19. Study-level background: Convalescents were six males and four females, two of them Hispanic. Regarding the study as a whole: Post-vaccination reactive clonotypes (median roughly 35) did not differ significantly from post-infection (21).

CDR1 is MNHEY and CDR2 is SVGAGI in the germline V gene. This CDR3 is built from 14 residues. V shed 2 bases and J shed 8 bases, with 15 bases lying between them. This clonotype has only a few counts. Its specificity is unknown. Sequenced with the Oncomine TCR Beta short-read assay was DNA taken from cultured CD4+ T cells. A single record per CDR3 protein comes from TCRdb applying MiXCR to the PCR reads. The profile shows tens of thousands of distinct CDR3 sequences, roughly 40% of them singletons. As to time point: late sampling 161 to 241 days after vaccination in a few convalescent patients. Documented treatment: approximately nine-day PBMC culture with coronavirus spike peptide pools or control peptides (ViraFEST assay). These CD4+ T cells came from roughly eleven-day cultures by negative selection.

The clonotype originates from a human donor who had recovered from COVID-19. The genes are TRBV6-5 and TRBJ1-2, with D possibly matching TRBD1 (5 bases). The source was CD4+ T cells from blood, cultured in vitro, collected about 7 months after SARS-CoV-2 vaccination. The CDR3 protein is CASSYTRQSGGYTF. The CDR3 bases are TGTGCCAGCAGTTACACCCGACAGTCGGGCGGCTACACCTTC.